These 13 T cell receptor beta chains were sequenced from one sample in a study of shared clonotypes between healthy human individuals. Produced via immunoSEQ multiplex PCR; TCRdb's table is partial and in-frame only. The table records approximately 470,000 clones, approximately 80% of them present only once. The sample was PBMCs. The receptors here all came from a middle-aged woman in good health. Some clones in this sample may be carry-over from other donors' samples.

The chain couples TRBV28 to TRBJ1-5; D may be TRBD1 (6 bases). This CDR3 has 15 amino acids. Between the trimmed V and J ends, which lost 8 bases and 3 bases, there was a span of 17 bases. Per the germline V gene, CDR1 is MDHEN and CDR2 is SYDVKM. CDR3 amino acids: CASVSTGIYNQPQHF. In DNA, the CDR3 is TGTGCCAGCGTATCTACAGGGATTTACAATCAGCCCCAGCATTTT. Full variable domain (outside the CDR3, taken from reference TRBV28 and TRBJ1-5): DVKVTQSSRYLVKRTGEKVFLECVQDMDHENMFWYRQDPGLGLRLIYFSYDVKMKEKGDIPEGYSVSREKKERFSLILESASTNQTSMYLCASVSTGIYNQPQHFGDGTRLSIL.

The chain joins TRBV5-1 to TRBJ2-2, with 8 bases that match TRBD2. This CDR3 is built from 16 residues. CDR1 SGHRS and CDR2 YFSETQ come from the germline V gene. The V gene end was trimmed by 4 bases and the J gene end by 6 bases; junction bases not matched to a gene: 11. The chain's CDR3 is CASSGGDSGTSGELFF. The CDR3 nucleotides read TGCGCCAGCAGCGGAGGAGATAGCGGGACGTCCGGGGAGCTGTTTTTT.

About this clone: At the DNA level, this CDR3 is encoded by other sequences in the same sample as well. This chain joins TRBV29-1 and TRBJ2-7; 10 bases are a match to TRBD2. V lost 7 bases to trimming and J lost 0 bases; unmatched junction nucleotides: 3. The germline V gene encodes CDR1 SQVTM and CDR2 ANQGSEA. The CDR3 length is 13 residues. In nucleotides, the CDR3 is TGCAGCGCCCGGACTAGCGGCTCCTACGAGCAGTACTTC. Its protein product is CSARTSGSYEQYF.

The CDR3 loop is CASSHPGEEDSGNTIYF. CDR3 in DNA: TGTGCCAGCAGCCACCCCGGAGAGGAAGACTCTGGAAACACCATATATTTT. This chain joins TRBV4-2 and TRBJ1-3; no definite D call. Germline loops: CDR1 LGHNA, CDR2 YNFKEQ. The CDR3 has 17 residues. V lost 3 bases to trimming and J lost 0 bases, with 15 bases between them.

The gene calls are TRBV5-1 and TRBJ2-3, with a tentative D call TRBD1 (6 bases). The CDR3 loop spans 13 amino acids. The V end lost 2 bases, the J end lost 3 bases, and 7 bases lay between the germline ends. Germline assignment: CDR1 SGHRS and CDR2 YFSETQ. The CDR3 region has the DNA TGCGCCAGCAGCTTTACAGGGACAGATACGCAGTATTTT. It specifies CASSFTGTDTQYF.

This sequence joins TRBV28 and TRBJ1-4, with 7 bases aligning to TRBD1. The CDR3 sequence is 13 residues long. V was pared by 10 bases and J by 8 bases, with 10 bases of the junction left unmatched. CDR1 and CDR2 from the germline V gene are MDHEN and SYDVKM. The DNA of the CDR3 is TGTGCCACTCTGACAGGGAGAGGGGAAAAACTGTTTTTT. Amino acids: CATLTGRGEKLFF. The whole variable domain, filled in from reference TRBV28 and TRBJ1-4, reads DVKVTQSSRYLVKRTGEKVFLECVQDMDHENMFWYRQDPGLGLRLIYFSYDVKMKEKGDIPEGYSVSREKKERFSLILESASTNQTSMYLCATLTGRGEKLFFGSGTQLSVL.

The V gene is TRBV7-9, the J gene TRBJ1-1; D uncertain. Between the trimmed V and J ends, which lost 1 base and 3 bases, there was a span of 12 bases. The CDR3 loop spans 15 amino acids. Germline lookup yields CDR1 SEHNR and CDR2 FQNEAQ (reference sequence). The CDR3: CASSLENGMDTEAFF. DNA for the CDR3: TGTGCCAGCAGCTTAGAGAACGGTATGGACACTGAAGCTTTCTTT.

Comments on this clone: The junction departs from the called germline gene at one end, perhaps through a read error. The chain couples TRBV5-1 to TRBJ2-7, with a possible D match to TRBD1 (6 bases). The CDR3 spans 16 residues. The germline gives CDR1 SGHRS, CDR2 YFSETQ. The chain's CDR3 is CASSLVGRGAGYEQYF. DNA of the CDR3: TGTGCCAGCAGCTTGGTGGGCAGGGGCGCTGGCTACGAGCAGTACTTC.

The CDR3 nucleotides read TGTGCCTGGAGCGCCCTGAGGAATCAGCCCCAGCATTTT. The encoded protein is CAWSALRNQPQHF. The chain joins TRBV30 to TRBJ1-5, with unresolved D. V shed 3 bases and J shed 4 bases, with 10 bases lying between them. The CDR3 runs 13 residues. CDR1 and CDR2 (germline): GTSNPN, SVGIG (reference sequence).

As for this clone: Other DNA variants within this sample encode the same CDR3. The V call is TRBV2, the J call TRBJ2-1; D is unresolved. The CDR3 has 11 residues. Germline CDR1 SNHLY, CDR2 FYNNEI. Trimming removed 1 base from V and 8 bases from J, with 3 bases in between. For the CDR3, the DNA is TGTGCCAGCAGTGAAGTCTATGAGCAGTTCTTC. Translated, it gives CASSEVYEQFF.

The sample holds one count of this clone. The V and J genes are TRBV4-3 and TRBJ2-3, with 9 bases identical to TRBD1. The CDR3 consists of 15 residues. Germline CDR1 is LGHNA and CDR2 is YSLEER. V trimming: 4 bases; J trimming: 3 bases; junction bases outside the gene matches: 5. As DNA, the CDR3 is TGCGCCAGCAGCCTCAGGACAGGGGAAACAGATACGCAGTATTTT. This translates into CASSLRTGETDTQYF.

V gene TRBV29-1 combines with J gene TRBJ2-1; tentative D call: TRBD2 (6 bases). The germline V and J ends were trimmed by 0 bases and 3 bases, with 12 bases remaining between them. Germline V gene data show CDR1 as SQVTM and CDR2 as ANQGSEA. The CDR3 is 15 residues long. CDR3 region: CSVEDRGGGYNEQFF. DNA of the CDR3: TGCAGCGTTGAAGATCGGGGAGGAGGCTACAATGAGCAGTTCTTC.

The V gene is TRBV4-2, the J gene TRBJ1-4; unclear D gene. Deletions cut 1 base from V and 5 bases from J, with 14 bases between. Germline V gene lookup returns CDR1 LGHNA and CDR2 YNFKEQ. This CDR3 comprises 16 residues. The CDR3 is CASSQGSRAPNEKLFF. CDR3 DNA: TGTGCCAGCAGCCAAGGATCAAGGGCTCCGAATGAAAAACTGTTTTTT.